This TCR beta chain was retrieved from a study of memory CD4+ T cells and cytomegalovirus serostatus. Study results and limitations: Each of approximately 73 CMV-associated TCRbeta sequences occurred in one to five individuals.

Of note for this clone: What it recognizes is unknown.

This CDR3 has 19 amino acids. The V and J ends lost 5 bases and 5 bases, in that order; junction bases with no gene match: 12. CDR1 and CDR2 (germline): SGHNT, YENEEA. As processed by the authors: Out-of-frame sequences were removed, leaving around 2,000,000 distinct TCRbeta sequences. The repertoire was sequenced with immunoSEQ multiplex PCR; TCRdb's copy has only in-frame clones and lacks some. V and J calls and clone size are as listed in that table; D and trimming were resolved from the DNA. Among approximately 30,000 clones listed, roughly 80% were seen once. The sort gate was single viable CD3+CD4+CD8-CD45RO+ cells for memory CD4+ T cells.

The clonotype was recovered from an adult in good health and CMV-seronegative. Some clones in this sample may be carry-over from other donors' samples. The sequenced sample consisted of memory CD4+ T cells from blood. V usage is TRBV11-3 and J usage is TRBJ2-2; 15 bases are a match to TRBD2. The CDR3 protein is CASSTRTSGGAGSTGELFF. The CDR3 DNA is TGTGCCAGCAGCACCAGGACTAGCGGGGGGGCCGGTAGTACCGGGGAGCTGTTTTTT.